Following are 13 T cell receptor beta chains from one sample sequenced in a study of shared clonotypes between healthy human individuals. Sequencing was performed with immunoSEQ multiplex PCR; in TCRdb, only in-frame clones are kept and a portion is missing. The repertoire includes about 1.1 million clones, 60% to 80% of them detected once, and approximately 0.95% sits in the top ten. Sample: memory CD4+ T cells from PBMCs. Subset given: CD45RA-negative fraction. These receptors were collected from a man aged 18-30 years in good health. Some clones in this sample may be carry-over from other donors' samples.

The chain couples TRBV7-9 to TRBJ1-1, with D possibly being TRBD1 (5 bases). The CDR3 loop spans 15 amino acids. The germline V gene encodes CDR1 SEHNR and CDR2 FQNEAQ (reference sequence). Trimming took off 3 bases at V and 2 bases at J, with 13 bases between the two ends. The CDR3 protein is CASSFGAPKNTEAFF. In DNA, the CDR3 is TGTGCCAGCAGCTTCGGGGCGCCCAAAAACACTGAAGCTTTCTTT.

The J gene is TRBJ2-2, the V gene TRBV6-5; D is unclear. Germline CDR1 and CDR2: MNHEY and SVGAGI. V lost 2 bases, J lost 4 bases, and 5 bases lay in between. CDR3 length: 13 residues. As DNA, the CDR3 is TGTGCCAGCAGTTACCCGTCCACCGGGGAGCTGTTTTTT. This encodes CASSYPSTGELFF.

The chain has TRBV9 and TRBJ2-3, with 7 bases that match TRBD2. J was trimmed by 2 bases and V by 3 bases; bases with no gene match: 9. Germline values: CDR1 SGDLS, CDR2 YYNGEE. This CDR3 is built from 16 residues. Written as DNA, the CDR3 is TGTGCCAGCAGCGCCTCGGGACTACTGGCCACAGATACGCAGTATTTT. Amino acid sequence: CASSASGLLATDTQYF.

V gene TRBV25-1 combines with J gene TRBJ2-7; no clear D gene. There are 12 residues in the CDR3. Between the trimmed V and J ends, which lost 7 bases and 1 base, there was a span of 8 bases. Germline V gene data show CDR1 as MGHDK and CDR2 as SYGVNS. The CDR3 spells CASKSLSYEQYF. CDR3 coding DNA: TGTGCCAGCAAAAGCTTATCCTACGAGCAGTACTTC.

V is TRBV20-1 and J is TRBJ2-1; D ambiguous. CDR1 is DFQATT and CDR2 is SNEGSKA in the germline V gene (reference sequence). V was clipped by 5 bases and J by 5 bases, with 4 bases between them. The CDR3 has 10 residues. The CDR3 bases are TGCAGTGCTCACCACAATGAGCAGTTCTTC. It codes for CSAHHNEQFF.

The chain is built from TRBV11-2 and TRBJ2-7; D is ambiguous. Trimming pared 3 bases from V and 1 base from J, leaving 7 bases between. Per germline, CDR1 SGHAT and CDR2 FQNNGV. There are 13 residues in the CDR3. CDR3 sequence (DNA): TGTGCCAGCAGCTTCGGGTTTTCCTACGAGCAGTACTTC. Protein product: CASSFGFSYEQYF.

The chain links TRBV30 to TRBJ1-5; D might be TRBD1 (5 bases). The CDR3 consists of 15 residues. Trimming stripped 2 bases from V and 1 base from J, with 12 bases between. The germline V gene has CDR1 GTSNPN and CDR2 SVGIG (reference sequence). The CDR3 DNA is TGTGCCTGGAGTTTCGGGGGTAGCAGCAATCAGCCCCAGCATTTT. This sequence encodes CAWSFGGSSNQPQHF.

This chain connects TRBV28 to TRBJ1-2; 7 nucleotides line up with TRBD1. In germline, CDR1 is MDHEN, CDR2 SYDVKM. This CDR3 comprises 15 residues. V dropped 10 bases and J dropped 4; count of bases not matched to a gene: 15. The CDR3 sequence is CATNQGGSLAYGYTF. DNA for the CDR3: TGTGCCACCAACCAAGGGGGCAGCTTAGCCTATGGCTACACCTTC.

This clone has a single count. V is TRBV5-1 and J is TRBJ2-2; D not certain. Germline V gene data show CDR1 as SGHRS and CDR2 as YFSETQ. The CDR3 is made up of 15 amino acids. V was pared by 5 bases and J by 2 bases, with 13 bases between. The CDR3 sequence is CASRYATQNTGELFF. As DNA, the CDR3 is TGCGCCAGCAGATACGCAACCCAAAACACCGGGGAGCTGTTTTTT.

This chain connects TRBV10-3 to TRBJ2-1, with 11 bases matching TRBD2. V trimming: 4 bases; J trimming: 4 bases; junction bases outside the gene matches: 3. The CDR3 runs 15 residues. CDR1 ENHRY and CDR2 SYGVKD come from the germline V gene. The CDR3 DNA follows: TGTGCCATCAGTGCGGGACTAGCGGAATACAATGAGCAGTTCTTC. It yields the protein CAISAGLAEYNEQFF.

The J gene is TRBJ2-3, the V gene TRBV11-2, with D perhaps TRBD2 (5 bases). CDR3 length equals 16 residues. Germline-derived CDR1 and CDR2 are SGHAT and FQNNGV. Trimming removed 3 bases at V and 0 bases at J, with 13 bases between. The CDR3 is CASSFSDRRSTDTQYF. The CDR3 DNA reads TGTGCCAGCAGCTTTAGTGATCGGAGGAGCACAGATACGCAGTATTTT. Full variable domain (missing parts from reference TRBV11-2 and TRBJ2-3): EAGVAQSPRYKIIEKRQSVAFWCNPISGHATLYWYQQILGQGPKLLIQFQNNGVVDDSQLPKDRFSAERLKGVDSTLKIQPAKLEDSAVYLCASSFSDRRSTDTQYFGPGTRLTVL.

The chain recombines TRBV6-1 with TRBJ2-3; D perhaps matches TRBD1 (6 bases). Germline loops: CDR1 MNHNS, CDR2 SASEGT. V dropped 1 base and J dropped 6 bases, with 14 bases sitting between them. The CDR3 runs to 15 residues. The CDR3 bases are TGTGCCAGCAGTGAAGGCCAGGGGAAGGTGGATACGCAGTATTTT. This sequence encodes CASSEGQGKVDTQYF.

The V and J genes are TRBV27 and TRBJ1-5; D unclear. Per germline, CDR1 MNHEY and CDR2 SMNVEV (reference sequence). CDR3 length: 14 residues. V lost 2 bases and J 1 base, leaving 6 bases between the germline ends. CDR3 in DNA: TGTGCCAGCAGTTTAGGGCCAAGCAATCAGCCCCAGCATTTT. Its protein is CASSLGPSNQPQHF.